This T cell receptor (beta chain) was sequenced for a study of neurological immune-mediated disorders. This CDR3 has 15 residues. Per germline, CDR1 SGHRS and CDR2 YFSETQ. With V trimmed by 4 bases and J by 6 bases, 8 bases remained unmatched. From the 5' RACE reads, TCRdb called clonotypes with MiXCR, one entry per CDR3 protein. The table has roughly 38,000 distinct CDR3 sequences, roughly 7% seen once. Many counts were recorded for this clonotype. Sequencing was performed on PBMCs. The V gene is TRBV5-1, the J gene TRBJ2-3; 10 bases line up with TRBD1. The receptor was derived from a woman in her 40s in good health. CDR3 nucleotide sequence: TGCGCCAGCAGCAATGGTGGACAGGGGGTCGATACGCAGTATTTT. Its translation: CASSNGGQGVDTQYF. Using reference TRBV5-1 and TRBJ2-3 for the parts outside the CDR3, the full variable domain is KAGVTQTPRYLIKTRGQQVTLSCSPISGHRSVSWYQQTPGQGLQFLFEYFSETQRNKGNFPGRFSGRQFSNSRSEMNVSTLELGDSALYLCASSNGGQGVDTQYFGPGTRLTVL.